The sequence of this TCR beta chain was determined in a study of response to subunit inactivated influenza vaccine. General study results and limits: Every seasonal influenza vaccination brings in few new T cells, the authors suggested.

Per germline, CDR1 MDHEN and CDR2 SYDVKM. Trimming took 6 bases from V and 6 from J, leaving 8 bases between them. This CDR3 has 12 amino acids. TCRdb reprocessed the RT-PCR reads via MiXCR and lists one record per CDR3 protein. Of hundreds of thousands of distinct CDR3 sequences listed, about a sixth are singletons. This clonotype has more than one count but fewer than ten. Its antigen is undetermined. The chain employs TRBV28 and TRBJ2-2; D remains unclear. This specimen was PBMCs from blood, taken 12 days after vaccination. The clonotype was recovered from a man between 45 and 60 years old who received an inactivated influenza vaccine. CDR3: CASRVTPGELFF. CDR3 nucleotide sequence: TGTGCCAGCAGGGTTACTCCCGGGGAGCTGTTTTTT.